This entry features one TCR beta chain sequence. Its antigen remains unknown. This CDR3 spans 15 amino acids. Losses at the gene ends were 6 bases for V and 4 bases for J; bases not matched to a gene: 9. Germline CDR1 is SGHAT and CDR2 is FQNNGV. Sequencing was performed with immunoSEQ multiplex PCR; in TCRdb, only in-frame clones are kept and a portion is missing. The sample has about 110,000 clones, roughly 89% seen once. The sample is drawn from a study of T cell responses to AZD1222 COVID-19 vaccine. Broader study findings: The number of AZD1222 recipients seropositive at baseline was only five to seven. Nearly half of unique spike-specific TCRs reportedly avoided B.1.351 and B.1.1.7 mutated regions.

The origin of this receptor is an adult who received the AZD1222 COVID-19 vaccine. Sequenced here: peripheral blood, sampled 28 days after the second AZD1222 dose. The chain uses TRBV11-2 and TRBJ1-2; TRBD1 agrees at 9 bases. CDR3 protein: CASRTNRGRSYGYTF. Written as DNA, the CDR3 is TGTGCCAGCAGGACGAACAGGGGGCGCAGCTATGGCTACACCTTC.